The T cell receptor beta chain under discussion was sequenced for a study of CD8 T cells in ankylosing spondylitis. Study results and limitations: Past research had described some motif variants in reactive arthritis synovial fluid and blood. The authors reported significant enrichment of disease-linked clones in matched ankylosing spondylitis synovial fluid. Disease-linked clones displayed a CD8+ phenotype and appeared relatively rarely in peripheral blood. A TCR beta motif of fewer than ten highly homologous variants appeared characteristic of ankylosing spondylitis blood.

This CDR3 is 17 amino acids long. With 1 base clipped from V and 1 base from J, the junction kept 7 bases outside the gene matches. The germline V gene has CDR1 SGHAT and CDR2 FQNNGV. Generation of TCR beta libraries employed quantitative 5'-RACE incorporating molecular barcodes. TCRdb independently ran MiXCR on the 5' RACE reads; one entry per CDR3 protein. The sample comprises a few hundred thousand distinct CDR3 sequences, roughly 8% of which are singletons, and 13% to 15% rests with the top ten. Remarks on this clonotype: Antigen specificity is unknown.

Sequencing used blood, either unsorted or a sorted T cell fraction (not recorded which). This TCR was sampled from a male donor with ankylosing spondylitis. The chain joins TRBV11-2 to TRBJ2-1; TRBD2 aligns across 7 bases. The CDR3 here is CASSLGYLAESYNEQFF. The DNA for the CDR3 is TGTGCCAGCAGCTTAGGGTACCTAGCGGAATCCTACAATGAGCAGTTCTTC.